This T cell receptor beta chain was observed in a study of CD8 T cells in ankylosing spondylitis. This clonotype was seen only a few times. What it binds is not known. Study conclusions and caveats: Enrichment of disease-linked clones was reportedly significant in matched ankylosing spondylitis synovial fluid.

With V trimmed by 1 base and J by 8 bases, 4 bases remained unmatched. Germline V gene data show CDR1 as DFQATT and CDR2 as SNEGSKA (reference sequence). This CDR3 has 12 amino acids. Via MiXCR, TCRdb re-called the 5' RACE reads, giving one row per CDR3 protein. In the table there are some 240,000 distinct CDR3 sequences, 8% to 9.5% of which are singletons. Sequencing used blood, either unsorted or a sorted T cell fraction (not recorded which). The TCR was taken from a male donor with ankylosing spondylitis or in good health (not recorded which). This sequence joins TRBV20-1 and TRBJ1-2; TRBD1 matches 7 bases. The CDR3 DNA sequence: TGCAGTGCTAGAGGCGACAGGGCGGGCTACACCTTC. Its protein is CSARGDRAGYTF.